The rows below give T cell receptor beta chains drawn from one sample of a study of T cell changes during pregnancy in multiple sclerosis. The assay was immunoSEQ multiplex PCR, and TCRdb's table has in-frame clones only and misses some. This table holds some 130,000 clones, 96% found once. Sequences were derived from peripheral blood, sampled after pregnancy. The receptors stem from a female donor with multiple sclerosis, enrolled in a pregnancy study. Both conserved end residues are part of each CDR3. A D gene is named only where the DNA matches it firmly. Size is stated for part of the rows, as once, few or many counts, or as a class when the clone is expanded.

V gene	D gene	J gene	clone size	CDR3 DNA	CDR3 protein
TRBV30	TRBD2	TRBJ2-3	-	TGTGCCTGGAGTGCCATAGCGGGAGTAGCAGATACGCAGTATTTT	CAWSAIAGVADTQYF
TRBV19	-	TRBJ2-2	-	TGTGCCAGTAGTAATGGACGAGGGGGTTTGGCCGGGGAGCTGTTTTTT	CASSNGRGGLAGELFF
TRBV4-3	-	TRBJ1-3	-	TGCGCCAGCAGCCCCACTCCCGGAAACACCATATATTTT	CASSPTPGNTIYF
TRBV5-1	TRBD2	TRBJ2-3	once	TGCGCCAGCCGGCGACTAGCGGGAGTGGGCACAGATACGCAGTATTTT	CASRRLAGVGTDTQYF
TRBV7-9	-	TRBJ1-1	-	TGTGCCAGCAGCTTAGAAAGACAGCCAATGAACACTGAAGCTTTCTTT	CASSLERQPMNTEAFF
TRBV9	-	TRBJ2-7	-	TGTGCCAGCAGTCGACAGGACTGGTACGAGCAGTACTTC	CASSRQDWYEQYF
TRBV2	-	TRBJ1-2	-	TGTGCCAGCAAGTCGAGGCAGAGGAACTATGGCTACACCTTC	CASKSRQRNYGYTF
TRBV5-1	-	TRBJ2-7	-	TGCGCCAGCAGCTTGATGGGCTATACTAGTTCCGAGCAGTACTTC	CASSLMGYTSSEQYF
TRBV7-2	TRBD1	TRBJ2-5	-	TGTGCCAGCCAAAGAGGGACAGGACCCCAAGAGACCCAGTACTTC	CASQRGTGPQETQYF
TRBV5-8	-	TRBJ1-2	-	TGTGCCAGCAGCCTAGGGGTCTACTATGGCTACACCTTC	CASSLGVYYGYTF
TRBV9	-	TRBJ1-3	-	TGTGCCAGCAGCGTAAAGCTGGCGGGGACTGGAAACACCATATATTTT	CASSVKLAGTGNTIYF
TRBV27	-	TRBJ2-5	-	TGTGCCACCTACAGGGTGGAGACCCAGTACTTC	CATYRVETQYF
TRBV16	-	TRBJ1-1	-	TGTGCCAGCCTCCTTGGGGGGGACACTGAAGCTTTCTTT	CASLLGGDTEAFF
TRBV7-9	TRBD1	TRBJ1-2	-	TGTGCCAGCAGCTTCCCATACCCCACCCAGGGGGCCCTGCTATCTGGCTACACCTTC	CASSFPYPTQGALLSGYTF
TRBV6-5	TRBD1	TRBJ2-1	-	TGTGCCAGCAGTGGGACAGCATACAATGAGCAGTTCTTC	CASSGTAYNEQFF
TRBV2	TRBD1	TRBJ1-1	once	TGTGCCAGCAGGCAGGGGGAAGCTGAAGCTTTCTTT	CASRQGEAEAFF
TRBV7-6	TRBD2	TRBJ2-2	-	TGTGCCAGCAGCTTTAAGGTCCTAGCGGGAGCGGACGGGGAGCTGTTTTTT	CASSFKVLAGADGELFF
TRBV5-1	TRBD1	TRBJ1-5	-	TGCGCCAGCAGCTTGGGGTCAGGGGGCAACAATCAGCCCCAGCATTTT	CASSLGSGGNNQPQHF
TRBV19	-	TRBJ2-1	-	TGTGCCAGCCGACCCTTTAGAGGCTACAATGAGCAGTTCTTC	CASRPFRGYNEQFF
TRBV9	TRBD1	TRBJ1-6	-	TGTGCCAGCAGCGTAGGACAGGGGAATTCACCCCTCCACTTT	CASSVGQGNSPLHF
TRBV12-5	-	TRBJ2-1	-	TGTGCTAGCTCACTAGGGCGTTCCTACAATGAGCAGTTCTTC	CASSLGRSYNEQFF
TRBV7-9	TRBD1	TRBJ1-2	-	TGTGCCAGCAGCTTCGCTGACAGGGAACCTAACTATGGCTACACCTTC	CASSFADREPNYGYTF
TRBV18	TRBD2	TRBJ2-7	-	TGTGCCAGCGCCGGGACTAGCGGCTACGAGCAGTACTTC	CASAGTSGYEQYF
TRBV28	-	TRBJ2-5	-	TGTGCCAGCAGAAGGGGTGGTAGAGAGACCCAGTACTTC	CASRRGGRETQYF
TRBV5-1	-	TRBJ1-1	-	TGCGCCAGCCACCCAACTTCGACAGCAATGAACACTGAAGCTTTCTTT	CASHPTSTAMNTEAFF
TRBV21-1	-	TRBJ2-5	-	TGTGCCAGCAACCAGATTTATACCCAAGAGACCCAGTACTTC	CASNQIYTQETQYF
TRBV6-6	-	TRBJ2-3	-	TGTGCCAGCAGTTACGAGACTAGTGCAGATACGCAGTATTTT	CASSYETSADTQYF
TRBV11-2	TRBD2	TRBJ2-1	-	TGTGCCAGCAGCCCGCGACTAGCGGGACTCCTCAATGAGCAGTTCTTC	CASSPRLAGLLNEQFF
TRBV7-9	-	TRBJ1-2	-	TGTGCCAGCAGCTTAGAGGCACGGGTCGGCTACACCTTC	CASSLEARVGYTF
TRBV7-9	TRBD2	TRBJ2-3	-	TGTGCCAGCAGCTTAGCGCTACTAGCGGGAGGGATCGATACGCAGTATTTT	CASSLALLAGGIDTQYF
TRBV4-2	-	TRBJ2-7	once	TGTGCCAGCAGCCAAGTGGGGCCATCATCCCAATCCGGGTTTCGAGCCTACGAGCAGTACTTC	CASSQVGPSSQSGFRAYEQYF
TRBV7-6	-	TRBJ2-1	-	TGTGCCAGCAGCTTAGACGCCGCGGTAACCTACAATGAGCAGTTCTTC	CASSLDAAVTYNEQFF
TRBV5-4	TRBD2	TRBJ2-3	-	TGTGCCAGCAGCTTGGGACCGGGAGGAACAGATACGCAGTATTTT	CASSLGPGGTDTQYF
TRBV7-2	TRBD2	TRBJ2-7	-	TGTGCCAGCAGTATAGCGGGAGGGTATAACTACGAGCAGTACTTC	CASSIAGGYNYEQYF
TRBV5-1	-	TRBJ1-4	-	TGCGCCAGCAGCTTAAACCCTATAAAGGAAAAACTGTTTTTT	CASSLNPIKEKLFF
TRBV7-6	-	TRBJ2-5	-	TGTGCCAGCAGCTTAGTGGCCCGGACCTCGGGATCGACCCAGTACTTC	CASSLVARTSGSTQYF
TRBV6-5	-	TRBJ1-1	-	TGTGCCAGCAGGGGGGGTCGCTGGAACACTGAAGCTTTCTTT	CASRGGRWNTEAFF
TRBV7-2	TRBD1	TRBJ1-5	-	TGTGCCAGCAGCTTGGGGACAGGGCTAAATCAGCCCCAGCATTTT	CASSLGTGLNQPQHF
TRBV7-8	TRBD1	TRBJ2-7	-	TGTGCCAGCACCCCGGGGTGGACAGGGAGCTACGAGCAGTACTTC	CASTPGWTGSYEQYF
TRBV5-6	TRBD1	TRBJ2-1	-	TGTGCCAGCAGCTTTTCCGGGACAGGGTGGGGTGATGAGCAGTTCTTC	CASSFSGTGWGDEQFF
TRBV16	-	TRBJ1-1	-	TGTGCCAGCAGCCAATTGGCAGGGGATGTATGGCTGAGCACTGAAGCTTTCTTT	CASSQLAGDVWLSTEAFF
TRBV6-5	-	TRBJ1-2	-	TGTGCCAGCAGCCGAGGGGGATATGGCTACACCTTC	CASSRGGYGYTF
TRBV2	-	TRBJ2-5	-	TGTGCCAGCAGAGGACCGGACTTTCAAGAGACCCAGTACTTC	CASRGPDFQETQYF
TRBV28	TRBD2	TRBJ2-1	-	TGTGCCAGCAGTTTATTACTAGCGGGAGAGGGGTCCTACAATGAGCAGTTCTTC	CASSLLLAGEGSYNEQFF
TRBV5-6	TRBD1	TRBJ1-2	-	TGTGCCAGCAGCCCCGGGGCGGGACAGATCTATGGCTACACCTTC	CASSPGAGQIYGYTF
TRBV5-6	-	TRBJ2-2	-	TGTGCCAGCAGCTTGGCGACGGGATTAAACACCGGGGAGCTGTTTTTT	CASSLATGLNTGELFF
TRBV28	-	TRBJ1-4	-	TGTGCCAGCAGTTTGAGGGCGGGATTAAACCCGAGCGAAAAACTGTTTTTT	CASSLRAGLNPSEKLFF
TRBV28	-	TRBJ1-4	once	TGTGCCAGCAGTCACCGTGGAGGGTTGGAAAAACTGTTTTTT	CASSHRGGLEKLFF
TRBV28	-	TRBJ1-1	-	TGTGCCAGCAGTTTCGCCAGGGGTAGCACTGAAGCTTTCTTT	CASSFARGSTEAFF
TRBV6-1	TRBD1	TRBJ1-3	-	TGTGCCAGCCAAACAGGGGTCAACACCATATATTTT	CASQTGVNTIYF
TRBV2	-	TRBJ1-3	-	TGTGCCAGCAAGTACCAGGGGTCCGGAAACACCATATATTTT	CASKYQGSGNTIYF
TRBV11-2	-	TRBJ2-1	-	TGTGCCAGCAGCTTAATGGCAGGGGTCCATGAGCAGTTCTTC	CASSLMAGVHEQFF
TRBV27	-	TRBJ1-2	-	TGTGCCAGCAGTTTATCCTTTAATACACAGACCCGTGGCTACACCTTC	CASSLSFNTQTRGYTF
TRBV28	TRBD2	TRBJ2-7	-	TGTGCCAGCAGTTTAAGCATGGCCGGGAGGCGGTACTACGAGCAGTACTTC	CASSLSMAGRRYYEQYF
TRBV10-3	-	TRBJ2-1	-	TGTGCCATCAGTGAGGGTTTTGGGGCAGCCGATGAGCAGTTCTTC	CAISEGFGAADEQFF
TRBV23-1	TRBD1	TRBJ2-7	-	TGCGCCAGCAGTCCCACGACAGGGATACTTAGCTCCTACGAGCAGTACTTC	CASSPTTGILSSYEQYF
TRBV28	TRBD2	TRBJ2-2	-	TGTGCCAGCAGTTTCGTCACCCTGGGACTAGCGGGAGGCGGGGAGCTGTTTTTT	CASSFVTLGLAGGGELFF
TRBV30	-	TRBJ2-2	-	TGTGCCTGGAGACGACAGACGAACACCGGGGAGCTGTTTTTT	CAWRRQTNTGELFF
TRBV19	-	TRBJ2-7	-	TGTGCCAGTAATCAGGGAAGCTCCTACGAGCAGTACTTC	CASNQGSSYEQYF
TRBV5-4	-	TRBJ1-1	-	TGTGCCAGCAGCTTTCAGGGTGGATCTGCTGAAGCTTTCTTT	CASSFQGGSAEAFF